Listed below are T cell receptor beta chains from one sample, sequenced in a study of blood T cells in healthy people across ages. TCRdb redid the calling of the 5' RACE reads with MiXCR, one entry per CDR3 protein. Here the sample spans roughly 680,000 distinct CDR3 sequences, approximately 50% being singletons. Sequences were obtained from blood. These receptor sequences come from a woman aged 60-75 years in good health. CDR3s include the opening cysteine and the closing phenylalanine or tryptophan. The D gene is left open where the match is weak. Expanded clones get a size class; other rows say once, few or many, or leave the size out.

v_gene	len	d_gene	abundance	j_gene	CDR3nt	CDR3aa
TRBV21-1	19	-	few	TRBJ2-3	TGTGCCAGCAGCAATGCAGGATGGGGTAGCGGGAGGTTCACAGATACGCAGTATTTT	CASSNAGWGSGRFTDTQYF
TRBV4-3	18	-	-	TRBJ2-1	TGCGCCAGCAGCCAAGACCCGGTGGCGGGAAGCTCCTACAATGAGCAGTTCTTC	CASSQDPVAGSSYNEQFF
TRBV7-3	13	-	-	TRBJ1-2	TGTGCCAGCAGCTCAAGCCAGGGAGGGGGCTACACCTTC	CASSSSQGGGYTF
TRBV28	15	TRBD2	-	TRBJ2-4	TGTGCCAGCAGTTTTTTAGCGGGAGGGGTTAACATTCAGTACTTC	CASSFLAGGVNIQYF
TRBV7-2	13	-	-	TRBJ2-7	TGTGCCAGCAGCTTAGAGGTTTCCCTCGAGCAGTACTTC	CASSLEVSLEQYF
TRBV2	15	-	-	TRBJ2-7	TGTGCCGGCAGTGAACTAGCTGGGGCCAACTACGAGCAGTACTTC	CAGSELAGANYEQYF
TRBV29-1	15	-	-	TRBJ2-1	TGCAGCGCGGGACCTAGCGCCAGCTCCTACAATGAGCAGTTCTTC	CSAGPSASSYNEQFF
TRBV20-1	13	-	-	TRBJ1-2	TGCAGTGCTAGAGAAGGGCCTTCCTATGGCTACACCTTC	CSAREGPSYGYTF
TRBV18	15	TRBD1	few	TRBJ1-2	TGTGCCAGCTCACCGTATCAGACAGGGGCCTATGGCTACACCTTC	CASSPYQTGAYGYTF
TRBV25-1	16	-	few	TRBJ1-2	TGTGCCAGCAGTGAATATGAGGGCAATCCCTTTTATGGCTACACCTTC	CASSEYEGNPFYGYTF
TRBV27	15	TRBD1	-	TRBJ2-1	TGTGCCAGCCGGTGGGGTGCGACAGGGGGCAATGAGCAGTTCTTC	CASRWGATGGNEQFF
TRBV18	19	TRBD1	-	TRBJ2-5	TGTGCCAGCTCAGACAGGGGCGAAGGGACCACGACGGGGAGGAAGACCCAGTACTTC	CASSDRGEGTTTGRKTQYF
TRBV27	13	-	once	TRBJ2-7	TGTGCCAGCAGTTTGACCCCGGCCTACGAGCAGTACTTC	CASSLTPAYEQYF